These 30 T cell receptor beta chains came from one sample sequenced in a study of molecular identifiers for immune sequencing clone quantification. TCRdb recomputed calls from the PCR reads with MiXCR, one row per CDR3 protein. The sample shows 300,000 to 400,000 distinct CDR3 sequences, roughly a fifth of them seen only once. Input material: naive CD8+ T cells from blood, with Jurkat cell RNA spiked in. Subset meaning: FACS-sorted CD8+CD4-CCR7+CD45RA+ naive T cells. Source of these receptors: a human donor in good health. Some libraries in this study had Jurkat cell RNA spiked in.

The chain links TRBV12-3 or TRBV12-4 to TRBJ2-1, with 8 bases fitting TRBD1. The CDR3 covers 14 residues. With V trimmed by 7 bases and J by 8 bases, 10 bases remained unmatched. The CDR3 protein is CASKTGDRWDEQFF. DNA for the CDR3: TGTGCCAGCAAAACCGGGGACAGGTGGGATGAGCAGTTCTTC.

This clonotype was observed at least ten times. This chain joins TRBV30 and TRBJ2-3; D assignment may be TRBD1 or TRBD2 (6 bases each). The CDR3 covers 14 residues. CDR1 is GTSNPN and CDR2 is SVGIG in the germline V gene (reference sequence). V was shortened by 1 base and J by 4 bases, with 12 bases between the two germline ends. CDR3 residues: CAWSGGAGADTQYF. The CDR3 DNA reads TGTGCCTGGAGTGGGGGGGCCGGGGCAGATACGCAGTATTTT.

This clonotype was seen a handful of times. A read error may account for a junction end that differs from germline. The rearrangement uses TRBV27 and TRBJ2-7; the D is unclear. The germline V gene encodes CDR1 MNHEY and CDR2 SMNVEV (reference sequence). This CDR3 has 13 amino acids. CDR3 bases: TGTGCCAGCAGTTCTACCTATGCCGGTTTAGAACACTTC. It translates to CASSSTYAGLEHF.

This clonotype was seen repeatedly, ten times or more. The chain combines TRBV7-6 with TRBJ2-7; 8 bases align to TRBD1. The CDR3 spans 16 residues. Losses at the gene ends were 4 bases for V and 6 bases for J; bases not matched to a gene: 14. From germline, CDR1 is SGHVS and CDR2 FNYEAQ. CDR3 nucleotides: TGTGCCAGCAGCTCCCGACAGGGGACAAGCGCCTCCGAGCAGTACTTC. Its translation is CASSSRQGTSASEQYF.

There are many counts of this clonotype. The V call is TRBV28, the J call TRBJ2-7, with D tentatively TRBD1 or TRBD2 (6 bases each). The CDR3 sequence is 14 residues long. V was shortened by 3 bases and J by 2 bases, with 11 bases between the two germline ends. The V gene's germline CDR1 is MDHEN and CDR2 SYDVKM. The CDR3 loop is CASSFRGGPYEQYF. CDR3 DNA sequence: TGTGCCAGCAGTTTCAGGGGAGGACCCTACGAGCAGTACTTC.

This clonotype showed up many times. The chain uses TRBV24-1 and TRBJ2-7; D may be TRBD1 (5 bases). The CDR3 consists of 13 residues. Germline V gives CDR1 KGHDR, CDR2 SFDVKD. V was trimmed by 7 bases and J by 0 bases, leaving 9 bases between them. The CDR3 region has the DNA TGTGCCACCAGCGCAGGGATCTCCTACGAGCAGTACTTC. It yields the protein CATSAGISYEQYF.

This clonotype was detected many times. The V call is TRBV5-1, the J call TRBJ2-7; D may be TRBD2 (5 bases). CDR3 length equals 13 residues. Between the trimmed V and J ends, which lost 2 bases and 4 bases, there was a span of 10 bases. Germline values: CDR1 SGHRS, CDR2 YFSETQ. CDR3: CASSLRENYEQYF. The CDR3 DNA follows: TGCGCCAGCAGCTTAAGGGAGAATTACGAGCAGTACTTC.

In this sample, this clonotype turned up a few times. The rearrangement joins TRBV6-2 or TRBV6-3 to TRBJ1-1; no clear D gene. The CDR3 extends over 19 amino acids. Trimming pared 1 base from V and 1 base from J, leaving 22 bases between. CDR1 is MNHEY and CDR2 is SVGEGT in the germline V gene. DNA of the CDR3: TGTGCCAGCAGTTACTATTCCGATGGAGATAGCCATAAGAACACTGAAGCTTTCTTT. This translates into CASSYYSDGDSHKNTEAFF.

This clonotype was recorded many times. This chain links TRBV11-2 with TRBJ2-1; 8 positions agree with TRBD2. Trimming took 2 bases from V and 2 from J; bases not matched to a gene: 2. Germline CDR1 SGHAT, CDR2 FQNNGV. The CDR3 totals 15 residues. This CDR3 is CASSLTGLAYNEQFF. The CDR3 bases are TGTGCCAGCAGCTTAACGGGACTAGCCTACAATGAGCAGTTCTTC. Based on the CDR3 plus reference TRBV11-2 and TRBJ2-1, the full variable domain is EAGVAQSPRYKIIEKRQSVAFWCNPISGHATLYWYQQILGQGPKLLIQFQNNGVVDDSQLPKDRFSAERLKGVDSTLKIQPAKLEDSAVYLCASSLTGLAYNEQFFGPGTRLTVL.

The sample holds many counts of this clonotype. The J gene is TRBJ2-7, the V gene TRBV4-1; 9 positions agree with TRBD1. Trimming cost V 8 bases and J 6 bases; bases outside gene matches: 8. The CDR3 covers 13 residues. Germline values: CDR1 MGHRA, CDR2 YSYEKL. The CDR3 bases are TGCGCCAGCTCAACAGGGGGCCCGGGCGAGCAGTACTTC. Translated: CASSTGGPGEQYF.

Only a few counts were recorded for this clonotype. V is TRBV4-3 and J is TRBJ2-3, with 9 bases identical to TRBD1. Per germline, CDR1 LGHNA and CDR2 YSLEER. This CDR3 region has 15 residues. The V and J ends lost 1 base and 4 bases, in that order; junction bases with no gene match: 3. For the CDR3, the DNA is TGCGCCAGCAGCCAAGCGGGACAGGGCTCAGATACGCAGTATTTT. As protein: CASSQAGQGSDTQYF.

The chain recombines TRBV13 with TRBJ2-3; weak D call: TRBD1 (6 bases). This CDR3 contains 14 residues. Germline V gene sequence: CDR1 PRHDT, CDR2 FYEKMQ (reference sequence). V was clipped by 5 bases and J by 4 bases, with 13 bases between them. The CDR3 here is CASSPLQGSDTQYF. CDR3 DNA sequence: TGTGCCAGCAGCCCCTTACAGGGTTCAGATACGCAGTATTTT.

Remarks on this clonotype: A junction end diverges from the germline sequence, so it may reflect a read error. The CDR3 sequence: CAGSLVGVNTEAFF. The CDR3 DNA reads TGTGCCGGCAGCTTAGTTGGTGTGAACACTGAAGCTTTCTTT. The chain couples TRBV11-2 to TRBJ1-1; D unclear. The CDR3 has 14 residues. In germline, CDR1 is SGHAT, CDR2 FQNNGV.

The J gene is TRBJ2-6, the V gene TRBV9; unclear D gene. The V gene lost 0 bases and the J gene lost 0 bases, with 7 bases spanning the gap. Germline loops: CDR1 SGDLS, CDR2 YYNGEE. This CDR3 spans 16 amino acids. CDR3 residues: CASSVEGFSGANVLTF. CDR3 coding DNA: TGTGCCAGCAGCGTAGAGGGCTTCTCTGGGGCCAACGTCCTGACTTTC.

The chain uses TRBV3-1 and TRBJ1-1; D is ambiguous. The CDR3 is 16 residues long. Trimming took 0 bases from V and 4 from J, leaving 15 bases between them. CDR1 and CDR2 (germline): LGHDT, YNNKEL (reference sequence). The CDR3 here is CASSQDHLGLVTEAFF. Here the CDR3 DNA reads TGTGCCAGCAGCCAAGATCACCTCGGTTTGGTCACTGAAGCTTTCTTT.

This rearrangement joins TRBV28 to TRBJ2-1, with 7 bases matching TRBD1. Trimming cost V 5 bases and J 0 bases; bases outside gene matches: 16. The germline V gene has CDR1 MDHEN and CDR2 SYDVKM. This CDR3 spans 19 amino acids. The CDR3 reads CASSNRDRLILSSYNEQFF. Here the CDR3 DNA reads TGTGCCAGCAGTAACCGGGACAGACTCATATTAAGCTCCTACAATGAGCAGTTCTTC.

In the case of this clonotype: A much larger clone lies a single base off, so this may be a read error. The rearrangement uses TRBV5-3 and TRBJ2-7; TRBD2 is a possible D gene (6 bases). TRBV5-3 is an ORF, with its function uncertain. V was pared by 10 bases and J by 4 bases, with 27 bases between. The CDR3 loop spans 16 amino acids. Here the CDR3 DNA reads TGTGCCGGCAGCTTGGAGGGCACAAGTATACTGTACGAGCAGTACTTC. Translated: CAGSLEGTSILYEQYF.

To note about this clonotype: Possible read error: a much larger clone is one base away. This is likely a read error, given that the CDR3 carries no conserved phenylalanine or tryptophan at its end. CDR3 coding DNA: TGTGCCAGCAGCGTAGGGACGGAATATCAGCCCCAGCATTCT. Encoded protein: CASSVGTEYQPQHS. The gene calls are TRBV9 and TRBJ1-5; D is undetermined. This CDR3 comprises 14 residues. Germline values: CDR1 SGDLS, CDR2 YYNGEE. V lost 0 bases to trimming and J lost 5 bases, with 9 bases between them.

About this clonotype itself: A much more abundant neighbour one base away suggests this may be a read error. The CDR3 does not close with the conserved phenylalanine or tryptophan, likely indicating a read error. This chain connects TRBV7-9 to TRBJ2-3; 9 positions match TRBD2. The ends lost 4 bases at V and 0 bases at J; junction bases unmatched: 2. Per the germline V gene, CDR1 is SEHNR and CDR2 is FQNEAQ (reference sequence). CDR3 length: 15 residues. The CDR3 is CASSYSGRSTDTQYL. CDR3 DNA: TGTGCCAGCAGCTATAGCGGGAGAAGCACAGATACGCAGTATCTT.

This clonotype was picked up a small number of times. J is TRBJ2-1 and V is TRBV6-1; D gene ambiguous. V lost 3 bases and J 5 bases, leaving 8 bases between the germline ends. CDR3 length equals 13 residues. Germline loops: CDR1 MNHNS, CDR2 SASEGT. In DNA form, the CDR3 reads TGTGCCAGCAGTGATTTCGTGGACAATGAGCAGTTCTTC. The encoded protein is CASSDFVDNEQFF.

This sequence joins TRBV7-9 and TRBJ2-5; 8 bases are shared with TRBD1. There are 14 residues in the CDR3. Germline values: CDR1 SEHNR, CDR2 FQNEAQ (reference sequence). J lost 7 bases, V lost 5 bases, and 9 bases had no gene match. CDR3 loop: CASSPRTGRTTQYF. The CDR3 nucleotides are TGTGCCAGCAGCCCCCGGACAGGGAGAACGACCCAGTACTTC. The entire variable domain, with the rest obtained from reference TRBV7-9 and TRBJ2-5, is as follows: DTGVSQNPRHKITKRGQNVTFRCDPISEHNRLYWYRQTLGQGPEFLTYFQNEAQLEKSRLLSDRFSAERPKGSFSTLEIQRTEQGDSAMYLCASSPRTGRTTQYFGPGTRLLVL.

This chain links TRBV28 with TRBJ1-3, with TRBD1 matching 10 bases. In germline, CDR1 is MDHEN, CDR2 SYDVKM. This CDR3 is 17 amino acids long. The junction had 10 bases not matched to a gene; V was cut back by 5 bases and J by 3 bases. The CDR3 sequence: CASSTPTGGSFGNTIYF. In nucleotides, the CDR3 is TGTGCCAGCAGTACCCCGACAGGGGGCTCGTTTGGAAACACCATATATTTT. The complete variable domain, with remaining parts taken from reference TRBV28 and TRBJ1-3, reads DVKVTQSSRYLVKRTGEKVFLECVQDMDHENMFWYRQDPGLGLRLIYFSYDVKMKEKGDIPEGYSVSREKKERFSLILESASTNQTSMYLCASSTPTGGSFGNTIYFGEGSWLTVV.

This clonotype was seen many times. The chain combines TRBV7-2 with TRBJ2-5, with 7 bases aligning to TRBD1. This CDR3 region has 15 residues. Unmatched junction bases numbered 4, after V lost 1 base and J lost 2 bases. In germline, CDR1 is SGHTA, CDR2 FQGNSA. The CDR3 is CASSLGLTGQETQYF. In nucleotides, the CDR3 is TGTGCCAGCAGCTTAGGATTGACAGGGCAAGAGACCCAGTACTTC. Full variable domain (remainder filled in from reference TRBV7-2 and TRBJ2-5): GAGVSQSPSNKVTEKGKDVELRCDPISGHTALYWYRQSLGQGLEFLIYFQGNSAPDKSGLPSDRFSAERTGGSVSTLTIQRTQQEDSAVYLCASSLGLTGQETQYFGPGTRLLVL.

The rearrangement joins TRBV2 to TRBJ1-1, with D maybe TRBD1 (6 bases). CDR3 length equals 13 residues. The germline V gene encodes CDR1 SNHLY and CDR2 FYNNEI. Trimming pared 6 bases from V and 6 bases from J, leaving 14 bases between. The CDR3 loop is CASRETGKAEAFF. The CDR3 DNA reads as TGTGCCAGCAGGGAGACAGGAAAGGCTGAAGCTTTCTTT.

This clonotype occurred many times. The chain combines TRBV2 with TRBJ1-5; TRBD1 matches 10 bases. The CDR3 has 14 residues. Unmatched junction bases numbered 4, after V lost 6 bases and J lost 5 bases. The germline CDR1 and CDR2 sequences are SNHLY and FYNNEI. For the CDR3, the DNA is TGTGCCAGCAGCTACGGGACAGGGGATCAGCCCCAGCATTTT. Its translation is CASSYGTGDQPQHF.

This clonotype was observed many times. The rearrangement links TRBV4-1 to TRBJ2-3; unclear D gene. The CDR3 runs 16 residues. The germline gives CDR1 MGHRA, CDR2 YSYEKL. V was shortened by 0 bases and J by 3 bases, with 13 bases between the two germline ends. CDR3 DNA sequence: TGCGCCAGCAGCCAAGATGCGGTCGCCACAACAGATACGCAGTATTTT. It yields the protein CASSQDAVATTDTQYF.

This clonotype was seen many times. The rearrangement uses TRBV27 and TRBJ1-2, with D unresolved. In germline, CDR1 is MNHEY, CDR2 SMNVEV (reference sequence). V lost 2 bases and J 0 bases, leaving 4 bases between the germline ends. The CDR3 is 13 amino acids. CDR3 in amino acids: CASSLEANYGYTF. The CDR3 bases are TGTGCCAGCAGTTTAGAGGCTAACTATGGCTACACCTTC.

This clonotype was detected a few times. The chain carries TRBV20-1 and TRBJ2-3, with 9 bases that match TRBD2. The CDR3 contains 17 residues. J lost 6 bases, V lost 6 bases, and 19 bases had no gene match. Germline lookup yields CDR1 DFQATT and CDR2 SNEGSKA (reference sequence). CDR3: CSADHWQRGASSDTQYF. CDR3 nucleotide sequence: TGCAGTGCCGATCACTGGCAGCGGGGGGCATCCAGCGATACGCAGTATTTT.

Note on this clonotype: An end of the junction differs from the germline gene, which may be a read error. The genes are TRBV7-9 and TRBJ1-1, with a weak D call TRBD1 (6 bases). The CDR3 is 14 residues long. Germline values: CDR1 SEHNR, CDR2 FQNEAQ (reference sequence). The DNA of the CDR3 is TGTGCCGGCAGCTCGAACAAGGGGGGTACTGAAGCTTTCTTT. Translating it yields CAGSSNKGGTEAFF.

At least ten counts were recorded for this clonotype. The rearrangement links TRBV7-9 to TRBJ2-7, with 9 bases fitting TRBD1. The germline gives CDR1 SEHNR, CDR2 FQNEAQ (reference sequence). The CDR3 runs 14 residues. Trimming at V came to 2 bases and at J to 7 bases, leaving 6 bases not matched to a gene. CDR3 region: CASSLIQGALEQYF. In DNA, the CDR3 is TGTGCCAGCAGCTTAATACAGGGGGCATTGGAGCAGTACTTC.